This entry lists 8 T cell receptor beta chains sequenced from one sample in a study of blood T cell repertoires in COVID-19. Measured with immunoSEQ multiplex PCR; TCRdb has only the in-frame clones, and not every one. The sample records more than 40,000 clones, more than 75% being singletons. The sample taken for sequencing was peripheral blood. The receptors were gathered from a man aged 55-75 years with active or convalescent COVID-19.

As regards this clone: The CDR3 does not end in the conserved phenylalanine or tryptophan, so this is likely a read error. No DNA is shown, since the ends of the CDR3 on it are uncertain; the CDR3 is the one TCRdb lists. The V call is TRBV19, the J call TRBJ2-7; the table's D call, TRBD1, has no DNA check behind it. Germline V lookup: CDR1 LNHDA, CDR2 SQIVND (reference sequence). The CDR3 is 10 amino acids long, termini counted. The CDR3 is CASSPQPRGL.

The rearrangement links TRBV6-1 to TRBJ1-1, with TRBD1 matching 7 bases. Germline CDR1 is MNHNS and CDR2 is SASEGT. V was clipped by 3 bases and J by 1 base; unmatched bases: 5. The CDR3 has 15 amino acids. This CDR3 reads CASSDPGGPNTEAFF. DNA of the CDR3: TGTGCCAGCAGTGATCCAGGGGGTCCGAACACTGAAGCTTTCTTT.

This clone appeared a few times. The chain carries TRBV5-1 and TRBJ2-7; D is ambiguous. V lost 0 bases to trimming and J lost 1 base, with 11 bases between them. Germline CDR1 SGHRS, CDR2 YFSETQ. This CDR3 is built from 15 residues. The CDR3 spells CASSLGVGPSYEQYF. The CDR3, as DNA: TGCGCCAGCAGCTTGGGGGTGGGCCCATCCTACGAGCAGTACTTC.

The rearrangement uses TRBV19 and TRBJ1-1, with 9 positions matching TRBD1. The CDR3 totals 11 residues. V was clipped by 6 bases and J by 10 bases; unmatched bases: 3. Germline V CDR1 and CDR2: LNHDA, SQIVND (reference sequence). The CDR3, as DNA: TGTGCCAGTAGACAGGGGGCTGCAGCTTTCTTT. The encoded protein is CASRQGAAAFF.

In this sample, this clone turned up a few times. The rearrangement uses TRBV5-1 and TRBJ2-7; D perhaps matches TRBD1 (6 bases). Germline CDR1 and CDR2: SGHRS and YFSETQ. V lost 0 bases, J lost 0 bases, and 16 bases lay in between. The CDR3 sequence is 17 residues long. CDR3: CASSLESGTLSSYEQYF. CDR3 nucleotide sequence: TGCGCCAGCAGCTTGGAGTCTGGGACACTTAGCTCCTACGAGCAGTACTTC.

V gene TRBV3-1 (or the pseudogene TRBV3-2) combines with J gene TRBJ1-1, with 7 bases matching TRBD1. There are 14 residues in the CDR3. Germline values: CDR1 LGHDT, CDR2 YNNKEL (reference sequence). V dropped 3 bases and J dropped 5; count of bases not matched to a gene: 6. The CDR3 loop is CASSQATGETEAFF. CDR3 DNA sequence: TGTGCCAGCAGCCAGGCAACAGGGGAGACTGAAGCTTTCTTT.

This chain links TRBV10-3 with TRBJ2-7, with D perhaps TRBD1 (5 bases). Germline V CDR1 and CDR2: ENHRY, SYGVKD. The germline V and J ends were trimmed by 10 bases and 0 bases, with 13 bases remaining between them. The CDR3 has 13 residues. This CDR3 reads CATTTANSYEQYF. DNA of the CDR3: TGTGCCACAACGACAGCTAACTCCTACGAGCAGTACTTC.

CDR3 amino acids: CASSWPKSLGSASGGARQYNEQFF. DNA for the CDR3: TGCGCCAGCAGCTGGCCTAAGAGCCTCGGGTCGGCTAGCGGGGGGGCCCGGCAATACAATGAGCAGTTCTTC. The J gene is TRBJ2-1, the V gene TRBV5-1; 12 bases agree with TRBD2. With V trimmed by 3 bases and J by 4 bases, 29 bases remained unmatched. The V gene's germline CDR1 is SGHRS and CDR2 YFSETQ. CDR3 length: 24 residues.